Shown below are 8 T cell receptor beta chains from a single sample sequenced in a study of OX40 agonist ivuxolimab in advanced cancers. Receptor amplification or capture employed the immunoSEQ multiplex PCR assay. TCRdb limited this immuneACCESS table to in-frame rearrangements with V and J called. A share of clones is missing; checked studies link under half to unresolved V genes, and the rest is unexplained. The sample includes about 32,000 clones, with about four fifths observed a single time. The ten largest make up approximately 20% of the sample. The source was CD4+ or CD8+ T cells sorted from blood, collected in a trial of the OX40 agonist ivuxolimab. The origin of the receptors is an adult with an advanced solid tumor such as melanoma, head and neck, liver or kidney cancer.

V is TRBV4-2 and J is TRBJ2-1; 10 bases agree with TRBD2. After removal of 1 base from V and 3 bases from J, the junction contained 15 bases not matched to a gene. The CDR3 consists of 20 residues. CDR1 is LGHNA, CDR2 YNFKEQ, per germline. In DNA form, the CDR3 reads TGTGCCAGCAGCCAAGTCTTGTTGAGCGGGAGGGCCTCCTACTACAATGAGCAGTTCTTC. It translates to CASSQVLLSGRASYYNEQFF.

The rearrangement joins TRBV6-5 to TRBJ2-5; D may be TRBD2 (6 bases). Germline-derived CDR1 and CDR2 are MNHEY and SVGAGI. This CDR3 has 15 residues. Between the trimmed V and J ends, which lost 0 bases and 4 bases, there was a span of 12 bases. The CDR3 here is CASSYSIGGLETQYF. The CDR3 nucleotides read TGTGCCAGCAGTTACTCGATCGGGGGACTAGAGACCCAGTACTTC.

The CDR3: CASSQGQGSNQPQHF. The CDR3 bases are TGTGCCAGCAGCCAGGGACAGGGTAGCAATCAGCCCCAGCATTTT. The chain uses TRBV13 and TRBJ1-5, with 9 bases aligning to TRBD1. Germline lookup yields CDR1 PRHDT and CDR2 FYEKMQ (reference sequence). Trimming took 5 bases from V and 0 from J; bases not matched to a gene: 2. The length of the CDR3 is 15 residues.

CDR3 protein: CASSPGPGSYEQYF. The CDR3 DNA is TGTGCCAGCTCACCAGGTCCAGGTTCCTACGAGCAGTACTTC. V is TRBV18 and J is TRBJ2-7; no clear D gene. Between the trimmed V and J ends, which lost 2 bases and 1 base, there was a span of 9 bases. CDR1 and CDR2 (germline): KGHSH, LQKENI. The CDR3 is 14 amino acids.

The rearrangement links TRBV29-1 to TRBJ1-2; maybe TRBD1 (5 bases). Trimming took 2 bases from V and 3 from J, leaving 13 bases between them. The CDR3 contains 14 residues. Germline loops: CDR1 SQVTM, CDR2 ANQGSEA. The CDR3 is CSVEHQGSDYGYTF. The CDR3 DNA follows: TGCAGCGTTGAACACCAGGGTAGTGACTATGGCTACACCTTC.

This clone was seen more than once but under ten times. This chain links TRBV9 with TRBJ1-3; no firm D call. CDR3 size: 13 residues. Germline values: CDR1 SGDLS, CDR2 YYNGEE. Trimming stripped 5 bases from V and 1 base from J, with 7 bases between. The CDR3 nucleotides read TGTGCCAGCAGTCTAAATTCTGGAAACACCATATATTTT. Its protein product is CASSLNSGNTIYF.

This clone showed up just a few times. V is TRBV7-9 and J is TRBJ1-2, with TRBD1 matching over 9 bases. The CDR3 extends over 14 amino acids. Trimming took 5 bases from V and 3 from J; bases not matched to a gene: 4. Germline V lookup: CDR1 SEHNR, CDR2 FQNEAQ (reference sequence). CDR3 nucleotides: TGTGCCAGCAGCCCGGGGACAGGGTACTATGGCTACACCTTC. The encoded protein is CASSPGTGYYGYTF.

J is TRBJ2-7 and V is TRBV30; 7 bases are shared with TRBD1. From germline, CDR1 is GTSNPN and CDR2 SVGIG (reference sequence). Germline trimming cut 4 bases from V and 3 bases from J; bases unmatched to any gene: 6. The CDR3 sequence is 13 residues long. The DNA of the CDR3 is TGTGCCTGGACCGAGACAGGGCACTACGAGCAGTACTTC. Translation: CAWTETGHYEQYF.